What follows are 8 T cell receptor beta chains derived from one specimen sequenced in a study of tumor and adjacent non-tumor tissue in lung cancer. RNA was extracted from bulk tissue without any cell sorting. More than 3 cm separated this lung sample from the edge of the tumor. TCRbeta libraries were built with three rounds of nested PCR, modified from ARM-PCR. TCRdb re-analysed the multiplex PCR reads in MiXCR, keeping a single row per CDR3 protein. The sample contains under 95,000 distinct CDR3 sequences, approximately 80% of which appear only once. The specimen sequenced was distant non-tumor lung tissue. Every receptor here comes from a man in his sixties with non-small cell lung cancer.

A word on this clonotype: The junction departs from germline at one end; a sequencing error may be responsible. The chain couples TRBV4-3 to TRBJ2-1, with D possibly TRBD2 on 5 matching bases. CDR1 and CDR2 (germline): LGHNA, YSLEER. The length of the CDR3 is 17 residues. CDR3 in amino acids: CASSQDLEASPYNEQFF. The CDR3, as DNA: TGCGCCAGCAGCCAAGATCTGGAGGCTAGCCCCTACAATGAACAGTTCTTC.

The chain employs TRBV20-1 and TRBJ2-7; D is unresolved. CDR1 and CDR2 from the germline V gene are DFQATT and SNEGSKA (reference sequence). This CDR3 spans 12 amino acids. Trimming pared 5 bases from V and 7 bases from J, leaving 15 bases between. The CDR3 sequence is CSARWPGVEQYF. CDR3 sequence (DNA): TGCAGTGCTCGGTGGCCTGGGGTTGAGCAGTACTTC.

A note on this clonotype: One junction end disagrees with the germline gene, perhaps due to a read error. For the CDR3, the DNA is TGTGCCAGCAGCCCAGGACAGGGGGCGAATAATTCGCCCCTCCAGTTT. Its protein is CASSPGQGANNSPLQF. The V gene is TRBV5-4, the J gene TRBJ1-6; the match to TRBD1 covers 11 bases. Germline V gene lookup returns CDR1 SGHNT and CDR2 YYREEE (reference sequence). The CDR3 runs to 16 residues.

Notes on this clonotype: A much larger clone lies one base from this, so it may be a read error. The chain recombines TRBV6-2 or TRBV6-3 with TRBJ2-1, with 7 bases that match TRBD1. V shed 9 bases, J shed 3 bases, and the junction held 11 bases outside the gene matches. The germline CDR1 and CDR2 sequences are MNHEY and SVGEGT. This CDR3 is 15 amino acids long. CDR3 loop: CARNKPGQFYNEQFF. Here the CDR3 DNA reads TGTGCCAGGAACAAACCGGGACAGTTCTACAATGAGCAGTTCTTC.

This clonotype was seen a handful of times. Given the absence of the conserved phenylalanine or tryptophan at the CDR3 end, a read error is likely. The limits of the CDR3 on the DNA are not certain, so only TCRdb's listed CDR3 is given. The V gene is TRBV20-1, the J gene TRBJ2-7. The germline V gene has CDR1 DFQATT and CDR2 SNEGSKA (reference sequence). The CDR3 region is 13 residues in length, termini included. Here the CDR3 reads CSVYAASSYEQYL.

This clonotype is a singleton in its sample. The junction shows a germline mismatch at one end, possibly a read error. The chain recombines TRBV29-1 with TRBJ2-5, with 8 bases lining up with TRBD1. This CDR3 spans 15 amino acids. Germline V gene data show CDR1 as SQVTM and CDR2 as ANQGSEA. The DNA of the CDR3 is TGCAGCGTCGGAGGGATGACAGGGGATGCAGAGACCCAATACTTC. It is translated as CSVGGMTGDAETQYF. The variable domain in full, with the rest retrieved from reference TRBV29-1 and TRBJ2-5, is SAVISQKPSRDICQRGTSLTIQCQVDSQVTMMFWYRQQPGQSLTLIATANQGSEATYESGFVIDKFPISRPNLTFSTLTVSNMSPEDSSIYLCSVGGMTGDAETQYFGPGTRLLVL.

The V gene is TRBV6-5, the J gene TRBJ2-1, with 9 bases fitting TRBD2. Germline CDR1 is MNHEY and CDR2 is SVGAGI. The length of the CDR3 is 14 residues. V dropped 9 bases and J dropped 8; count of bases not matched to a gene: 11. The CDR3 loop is CASRLAAGRYEQFF. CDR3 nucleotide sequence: TGTGCCAGTAGACTAGCGGCAGGGAGGTATGAGCAGTTCTTC.

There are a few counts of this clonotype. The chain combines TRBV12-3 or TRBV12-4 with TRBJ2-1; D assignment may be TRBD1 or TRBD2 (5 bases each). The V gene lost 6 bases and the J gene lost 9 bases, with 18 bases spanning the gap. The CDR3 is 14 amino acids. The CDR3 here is CASREGLVPVEQFF. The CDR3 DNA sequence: TGTGCCAGCAGAGAGGGGCTAGTTCCTGTTGAGCAGTTCTTC.